A selection of T cell receptor beta chains follows, all from one sample in a study of cytomegalovirus exposure and HLA in healthy donors. The protocol was immunoSEQ multiplex PCR, while the TCRdb copy is restricted to in-frame clones and leaves out a portion. This table holds some 140,000 clones, over 60% found once. Sequencing was carried out using PBMCs. These receptors were collected from a woman aged 40 to 50 in good health and CMV-seronegative. Each CDR3 is given with its conserved first and last residue. D genes are given only for firm matches. Expanded clones get a size class; other rows say once, few or many, or leave the size out.

TGTGCCAGCAGTTCCCCCAGGGGGACAGGGGGCTATTACATTGAAGCTTTCTTT	CASSSPRGTGGYYIEAFF	TRBV28	TRBD1	NA	TRBJ1-1
TGTGCCAGCAGCTTAGGCGGGACAGACTATGGCTACACCTTC	CASSLGGTDYGYTF	TRBV7-8	TRBD1	NA	TRBJ1-2
TGCGCCAGCAGCTTGGACGGGACTAGCGCCCTTGGGGGCTACAATGAGCAGTTCTTC	CASSLDGTSALGGYNEQFF	TRBV5-1	TRBD2	NA	TRBJ2-1
TGTGCCAGCAGGCCGACAGGGAGCGGCTACACCTTC	CASRPTGSGYTF	TRBV11-2	TRBD1	NA	TRBJ1-2
TGTGCCAGCAGGCCGAGGACAGGTCCCCAAGAGACCCAGTACTTC	CASRPRTGPQETQYF	TRBV7-9	TRBD1	few	TRBJ2-5
TGCGCCAGCAGTCCCGGGGGGGAACTCTATGGCTACACCTTC	CASSPGGELYGYTF	TRBV5-1	NA	NA	TRBJ1-2
TGTGCCAGCAGCTTCGCGGACAGGTTCACAGATACGCAGTATTTT	CASSFADRFTDTQYF	TRBV7-2	TRBD1	NA	TRBJ2-3
TGCGCCAGCAGCCAAGCGGGGACAGGGTTATCGAACACTGAAGCTTTCTTT	CASSQAGTGLSNTEAFF	TRBV5-1	TRBD1	NA	TRBJ1-1
TGTGCCAGCAGTGAAACGGAGGGGTATGGCTACACCTTC	CASSETEGYGYTF	TRBV2	NA	NA	TRBJ1-2
TGTGCCAGCAGACGAGGGAGGGCATACGAGCAGTTCTTC	CASRRGRAYEQFF	TRBV7-2	TRBD2	NA	TRBJ2-1
TGTGCTTCGGCCGGGGGGGCTCAAGAGACCCAGTACTTC	CASAGGAQETQYF	TRBV10-3	TRBD2	NA	TRBJ2-5
TGTGCCAGCAGCTTAGGGGGGGGTTCAACTAATGAAAAACTGTTTTTT	CASSLGGGSTNEKLFF	TRBV9	NA	NA	TRBJ1-4
TGCGCCAGCACACAGGGGTCGACCGGGGCCACTGAAGCTTTCTTT	CASTQGSTGATEAFF	TRBV5-1	TRBD1	few	TRBJ1-1
TGTGCCAGCAGCTTGGTCGGACTAGCGGGAACAGATACGCAGTATTTT	CASSLVGLAGTDTQYF	TRBV5-4	TRBD2	NA	TRBJ2-3
TGCAGCGCTGGGAACAGGGACTCCTACGAGCAGTACTTC	CSAGNRDSYEQYF	TRBV29-1	NA	NA	TRBJ2-7
TGCGCCAGCAGCACTTCGGCCGCTAGCGGGGGGGCCTTCAATGAGCAGTTCTTC	CASSTSAASGGAFNEQFF	TRBV5-1	TRBD2	NA	TRBJ2-1
TGTGCCAGCAGCCCCCGGGGGGGCGCCTACGAGCAGTACTTC	CASSPRGGAYEQYF	TRBV6-1	TRBD2	once	TRBJ2-7
TGTGCCAGCAGTGAAGAGGGACGGTGGGACAATGAAGCTTTCTTT	CASSEEGRWDNEAFF	TRBV6-1	NA	NA	TRBJ1-1
TGTGCCAGCAGTGGGACTAGTGGAGCTCAAGAGACCCAGTACTTC	CASSGTSGAQETQYF	TRBV6-1	TRBD2	NA	TRBJ2-5
TGTGCCAGCAGCGTAGCTACGAGGGGGATCCAAGAGACCCAGTACTTC	CASSVATRGIQETQYF	TRBV9	NA	NA	TRBJ2-5
TGTGCCAGCGCAGGCCCGACAGGGACAGATACGCAGTATTTT	CASAGPTGTDTQYF	TRBV6-1	TRBD1	NA	TRBJ2-3
TGTGCCTGGTCCCGCGGGGGCTTGACTGAAGCTTTCTTT	CAWSRGGLTEAFF	TRBV30	NA	NA	TRBJ1-1
TGTGCCAGCAGCAGGGGAACCGGTAACTATGGCTACACCTTC	CASSRGTGNYGYTF	TRBV5-4	NA	NA	TRBJ1-2
TGTGCCACTGAGGGACAAAGCACAGATACGCAGTATTTT	CATEGQSTDTQYF	TRBV19	NA	NA	TRBJ2-3
TGTGCCAGCAGCTTATTAGCGGGAGCCGGGGAGCAGTACTTC	CASSLLAGAGEQYF	TRBV7-9	TRBD2	NA	TRBJ2-7
TGTGCCAGCAGCGCGGGACTAGCGGCGGATACGCAGTATTTT	CASSAGLAADTQYF	TRBV7-2	TRBD2	once	TRBJ2-3
TGTGCCAGCAGCTTGGGGCCCGACTACGAGCAGTACTTC	CASSLGPDYEQYF	TRBV5-5	NA	NA	TRBJ2-7
TGTGCCAGCAGTGAGTCGGACAGCAACTCTGGAAACACCATATATTTT	CASSESDSNSGNTIYF	TRBV6-1	NA	NA	TRBJ1-3
TGTGCCAGCAGCTTCCCGATCCCGGGACTAGCGGGGGTCGCGTTCTTC	CASSFPIPGLAGVAFF	TRBV7-9	TRBD2	NA	TRBJ2-1
TGCAGCGTTGCTCTAATGGGGGGGGCGAAAGAGACCCAGTACTTC	CSVALMGGAKETQYF	TRBV29-1	NA	NA	TRBJ2-5
TGTGCCAGCAGTTTTACGCGGGCTAGCGGGAACTCCTACGAGCAGTACTTC	CASSFTRASGNSYEQYF	TRBV27	TRBD2	NA	TRBJ2-7
TGTGCCAGCAGTTCACGGGGGGACGGGGAGCTGTTTTTT	CASSSRGDGELFF	TRBV27	TRBD2	NA	TRBJ2-2
TGCAGCGTTGAAGGTGGGGCTCTGGGGGAGACCCAGTACTTC	CSVEGGALGETQYF	TRBV29-1	NA	NA	TRBJ2-5
TGTGGTTACAGGAAATCAAACACTGAAGCTTTCTTT	CGYRKSNTEAFF	TRBV6-1	NA	few	TRBJ1-1
TGTGCCAGCAGCCTACAAGCCGTAGGGACAGGCTTGAACTCCTACGAGCAGTACTTC	CASSLQAVGTGLNSYEQYF	TRBV4-2	TRBD1	NA	TRBJ2-7
TGCGCCAGCAGCCTCGGAAACAGCGGGGTCGGAGATACGCAGTATTTT	CASSLGNSGVGDTQYF	TRBV4-1	TRBD2	NA	TRBJ2-3
TGCGCCAGCAGCTTGGCCCCAGGACAGGGGAATCAGCCCCAGCATTTT	CASSLAPGQGNQPQHF	TRBV5-1	TRBD1	NA	TRBJ1-5
TGCGCCAGCAGCTTGAATGTGGGACAGGGTTCCCTCTCTGGAAACACCATATATTTT	CASSLNVGQGSLSGNTIYF	TRBV5-1	TRBD1	NA	TRBJ1-3
TGTGCCAGCAGCTTGTCCCGGGACACCCCTTTTCACTTT	CASSLSRDTPFHF	TRBV7-6	NA	NA	TRBJ1-6
TGTGCCAGCAGTTACTCGGCAGGGCGATCTGGAAACACCATATATTTT	CASSYSAGRSGNTIYF	TRBV6-5	NA	NA	TRBJ1-3
TGTGCCAGCAGTTACTTACCTGGACAGGGGGCCTACGAGCAGTACTTC	CASSYLPGQGAYEQYF	TRBV6-5	TRBD1	NA	TRBJ2-7
TGCGCCAGCAGCTTGGCGGAGGGCCGAAATGGCTACACCTTC	CASSLAEGRNGYTF	TRBV5-1	NA	few	TRBJ1-2
TGCAGCGTATACGAAAGGGGGCAGGGGGCATTC	CSVYERGQGAF	TRBV29-1	TRBD1	NA	TRBJ2-6
TGCGCCAGCAGCTTGGAGGCCTCCGGGTCCACTGAAGCTTTCTTT	CASSLEASGSTEAFF	TRBV5-1	NA	NA	TRBJ1-1
TGTGCCAGCAGTGAACTAGCGGGCCCCCAAGAGACCCAGTACTTC	CASSELAGPQETQYF	TRBV6-4	TRBD2	NA	TRBJ2-5
TGTGCCAGCTCACTTAAACAGGGCACTGAAGCTTTCTTT	CASSLKQGTEAFF	TRBV18	NA	NA	TRBJ1-1
TGTGCCAGCAGTGTTGGAGTGCAGCCCCAGCATTTT	CASSVGVQPQHF	TRBV6-1	NA	NA	TRBJ1-5
TGTGCCAGCAGTTACTCCGGACAACTCTATGGCTACACCTTC	CASSYSGQLYGYTF	TRBV6-5	NA	NA	TRBJ1-2